The 8 T cell receptor beta chains presented below share a single source sample, sequenced in a study of tumor-infiltrating lymphocytes in localized non-small cell lung cancer. Profiled with immunoSEQ multiplex PCR; TCRdb holds only in-frame clones, not every one. The table shows fewer than 8,500 clones, with around three quarters occurring only once. Sequenced input: uninvolved lung tissue not adjacent to the tumor. The receptor source for this set is a human donor with non-small cell lung cancer.

CDR3 protein: CASSSTGAYGYTF. CDR3 nucleotides: TGTGCCAGCAGCTCGACAGGGGCGTATGGCTACACCTTC. The chain couples TRBV11-2 to TRBJ1-2; 8 nucleotides align to TRBD1. Germline values: CDR1 SGHAT, CDR2 FQNNGV. The V segment lost 4 bases and the J segment 5 bases; nucleotides outside the gene matches: 3. The CDR3 is 13 residues long.

The chain couples TRBV28 to TRBJ1-2; D ambiguous. CDR1 is MDHEN, CDR2 SYDVKM, per germline. Trimming shortened V by 2 bases and J by 5 bases, and 12 bases separated the two germline ends. The CDR3 is made up of 14 amino acids. CDR3 residues: CASSLGGVGYGYTF. The CDR3 nucleotides read TGTGCCAGCAGTTTAGGCGGGGTGGGATATGGCTACACCTTC.

This clone was picked up one time. The chain joins TRBV21-1 to TRBJ2-1; TRBD1 is taken as the D call from the table, unchecked against the DNA. TRBV21-1 is reported as a pseudogene. The CDR3 consists of 13 residues. CDR3 coding DNA: TGTGCCAGCAGCACCAAGCCAGGCAATGAGCAGTTCTTC. Translation gives CASSTKPGNEQFF.

This clone was seen only once. The chain carries TRBV9 and TRBJ2-4; TRBD1 agrees at 7 bases. Germline CDR1 is SGDLS and CDR2 is YYNGEE. J gave up 10 bases and V 4 bases, and 11 bases lay outside the gene matches. This CDR3 region has 14 residues. CDR3 DNA: TGTGCCAGCAGCCCCTCTGGACAGGTTGGGATTCAGTACTTC. Protein sequence: CASSPSGQVGIQYF.

By sample share, this clone is medium-sized. V gene TRBV10-3 combines with J gene TRBJ2-7; TRBD1 or TRBD2 may be the D gene (5 bases each). This CDR3 comprises 12 residues. V was cut by 11 bases and J by 5 bases, with 16 bases left in between. Germline loops: CDR1 ENHRY, CDR2 SYGVKD. CDR3 amino acids: CAANRGSDEQYF. For the CDR3, the DNA is TGTGCCGCGAACCGGGGCTCAGACGAGCAGTACTTC.

This clone was observed a handful of times. A read error may produce the germline difference seen at one junction end. V is TRBV6-1 and J is TRBJ2-2; D is perhaps TRBD1 (5 bases). CDR3 length: 15 residues. Looked up from germline, CDR1 is MNHNS and CDR2 is SASEGT. The DNA for the CDR3 is TGTGCCAGCAACCCGATGCGACAGTACGCCGGTGAGCTGTTTTTT. Amino acids: CASNPMRQYAGELFF.

The chain has TRBV2 and TRBJ2-5; D gene ambiguous. This CDR3 spans 10 amino acids. With 10 bases removed from V and 3 bases from J, the gap between germline ends came to 6 bases. CDR1 and CDR2 (germline): SNHLY, FYNNEI. This chain's CDR3 is CATGKETQYF. DNA of the CDR3: TGTGCCACCGGCAAAGAGACCCAGTACTTC.

This chain links TRBV27 with TRBJ2-7, with no clear D. The length of the CDR3 is 13 residues. Trimming cost V 6 bases and J 6 bases, with 15 bases left between them. CDR1 MNHEY and CDR2 SMNVEV come from the germline V gene (reference sequence). DNA for the CDR3: TGTGCCAGCAGGAGCCTAGACGCCACCGAGCAGTACTTC. Translation: CASRSLDATEQYF.